This passage covers 24 T cell receptor beta chains from one sample sequenced in a study of tumor and adjacent non-tumor tissue in lung cancer. Three rounds of nested PCR, following a modified ARM-PCR protocol, produced the TCRbeta library. Each CDR3 protein is one row after TCRdb ran MiXCR on the multiplex PCR reads. The table shows 60,000 to 85,000 distinct CDR3 sequences, with roughly 73% occurring only once. RNA was extracted from bulk tissue without any cell sorting. Sequences were obtained from lung tumor tissue. All receptors derive from a woman aged 50 to 60 with non-small cell lung cancer.

The rearrangement uses TRBV6-2 or TRBV6-3 and TRBJ2-1; 7 nucleotides match TRBD2. The trim removed 10 bases at V and 2 bases at J, leaving 8 bases unmatched. CDR3 size: 14 residues. Germline CDR1 MNHEY, CDR2 SVGEGT. The CDR3 DNA is TGTGCCAACACCGGCGGGAGTCCCTACAATGAGCAGTTCTTC. It specifies CANTGGSPYNEQFF.

This clonotype was seen more than once but under ten times. At one end the junction does not follow the germline gene, possibly because of a read error. The CDR3 reads CLVRETQCF. CDR3 bases: TGCCTCGTACGGGAGACCCAGTGCTTC. This chain connects TRBV29-1 to TRBJ2-5; possible D gene TRBD2, 6 bases. The CDR3 spans 9 residues. Germline V gene lookup returns CDR1 SQVTM and CDR2 ANQGSEA.

This clonotype has a single count. The J gene is TRBJ2-5, the V gene TRBV24-1, with TRBD2 identical over 10 bases. V gave up 1 base and J gave up 6 bases; unmatched junction bases: 4. CDR3 length: 15 residues. Per germline, CDR1 KGHDR and CDR2 SFDVKD. The CDR3 sequence is CATSDFLAGAKTQYF. The CDR3 DNA follows: TGTGCCACCAGTGATTTTCTAGCGGGAGCAAAGACCCAGTACTTC.

On this clonotype: A much larger clonotype is one base distant, so this may be a read error. The CDR3 here is CASSLTRGLGYGYTF. The DNA for the CDR3 is TGTGCCAGCAGTTTAACCCGGGGGTTAGGCTATGGCTACACCTTC. The chain joins TRBV28 to TRBJ1-2, with D tentatively TRBD1 (5 bases). The V end was cut by 2 bases, the J end by 4 bases, with 14 bases between. The CDR3 extends over 15 amino acids. Germline V gene lookup returns CDR1 MDHEN and CDR2 SYDVKM.

There are many counts of this clonotype. The chain carries TRBV6-1 and TRBJ2-1, with TRBD2 as a possible D gene (7 bases). The germline V gene encodes CDR1 MNHNS and CDR2 SASEGT. The CDR3 loop spans 16 amino acids. The V end was cut by 2 bases, the J end by 2 bases, with 13 bases between. CDR3 protein: CASSELGGGAYNEQFF. The CDR3 nucleotides read TGTGCCAGCAGTGAACTGGGGGGGGGCGCCTACAATGAGCAGTTCTTC.

This clonotype was counted once. A much larger clone sits a single nucleotide away, making a read error possible. The chain recombines TRBV5-1 with TRBJ2-1; tentative D call: TRBD1 (6 bases). This CDR3 has 17 residues. CDR1 is SGHRS and CDR2 is YFSETQ in the germline V gene. V shed 4 bases and J shed 4 bases, with 21 bases lying between them. The CDR3 DNA follows: TGCGCCAGCAGCCTTGGAATTGCCGGGACACAGTACAATGAGCAGTTCTTC. It encodes CASSLGIAGTQYNEQFF.

The chain employs TRBV5-4 and TRBJ1-2; no reliable D call. V lost 5 bases and J 4 bases, leaving 12 bases between the germline ends. This CDR3 has 13 amino acids. The germline CDR1 and CDR2 sequences are SGHNT and YYREEE (reference sequence). In DNA, the CDR3 is TGTGCCAGCAGGCCCGGTACAATCTATGGCTACACCTTC. Its translation: CASRPGTIYGYTF.

The count of this clonotype is one. CDR3 sequence: CARSPTLAGAPPDGKQFF. The CDR3 nucleotides read TGTGCCAGGAGCCCAACCTTGGCGGGAGCCCCGCCGGACGGTAAGCAGTTCTTC. The chain couples TRBV6-1 to TRBJ2-1; 7 bases match TRBD2. The CDR3 extends over 18 amino acids. Losses at the gene ends were 9 bases for V and 11 bases for J; bases not matched to a gene: 28. Germline CDR1 and CDR2: MNHNS and SASEGT.

This clonotype was observed a handful of times. The rearrangement joins TRBV7-3 to TRBJ1-1; D is undetermined. The CDR3 has 13 residues. Germline V gene lookup returns CDR1 SGHTA and CDR2 FQGTGA. With 1 base removed from V and 8 bases from J, the gap between germline ends came to 11 bases. As DNA, the CDR3 is TGTGCCAGCAGCTTAAATGCCCGGGGAGAAGCTTTCTTT. Protein: CASSLNARGEAFF. Full variable domain (outside the CDR3, taken from reference TRBV7-3 and TRBJ1-1): GAGVSQTPSNKVTEKGKYVELRCDPISGHTALYWYRQSLGQGPEFLIYFQGTGAADDSGLPNDRFFAVRPEGSVSTLKIQRTERGDSAVYLCASSLNARGEAFFGQGTRLTVV.

As regards this clonotype: One junction end disagrees with the germline gene, perhaps due to a read error. The chain joins TRBV4-2 to TRBJ2-5; D not certain. CDR1 and CDR2 (germline): LGHNA, YNFKEQ. The length of the CDR3 is 15 residues. CDR3 loop: CVSSQQRESQETQYF. The DNA for the CDR3 is TGTGTCAGCAGCCAACAAAGAGAGTCTCAAGAGACCCAGTACTTC.

Turning to this clonotype: A read error may explain this, as a much larger clone is one base away. The chain joins TRBV5-6 to TRBJ2-2; D possibly corresponds to TRBD2 (6 bases). Germline assignment: CDR1 SGHDT and CDR2 YYEEEE. CDR3 size: 13 residues. The CDR3 loop reads CASTLAGTGELFF. The CDR3 DNA follows: TGTGCCAGCACCTTGGCGGGAACCGGGGAGCTGTTTTTT.

A note on this clonotype: Germline is not matched at one junction end, which may reflect a read error. This chain uses TRBV27 with TRBJ1-6, with a possible D match to TRBD1 (6 bases). This CDR3 region has 15 residues. Looked up from germline, CDR1 is MNHEY and CDR2 is SMNVEV (reference sequence). The CDR3 reads CASSLQWGGNSPLHF. The CDR3 DNA reads as TGTGCCAGCAGTTTACAATGGGGGGGCAATTCACCGCTCCACTTT.

The chain uses TRBV4-1 and TRBJ2-2; 10 nucleotides line up with TRBD2. CDR1 is MGHRA, CDR2 YSYEKL, per germline. V lost 6 bases, J lost 12 bases, and 13 bases stayed unmatched. The CDR3 loop spans 15 amino acids. The CDR3 reads CASSRRTSGDLKLFF. In DNA form, the CDR3 reads TGCGCCAGCAGTCGCCGGACTAGCGGAGATCTGAAGCTGTTTTTT.

To note about this clonotype: A read error may produce the germline difference seen at one junction end. V usage is TRBV6-2 or TRBV6-3 and J usage is TRBJ2-4; 8 bases match TRBD1. CDR3 length equals 14 residues. The germline V gene has CDR1 MNHEY and CDR2 SVGEGT. CDR3 nucleotides: TGTGCTAGCAGAAACCCGGGACAGGAGGACATTCACTATTTC. This encodes CASRNPGQEDIHYF.

This clonotype was picked up one time. One end of the junction varies from germline; a read error may be responsible. V gene TRBV4-2 combines with J gene TRBJ2-2, with D perhaps matching TRBD2 (5 bases). CDR3 length: 18 residues. CDR1 and CDR2 from the germline V gene are LGHNA and YNFKEQ. The chain's CDR3 is CASSQERVARLSTGELFF. The CDR3 nucleotides read TGTGCCAGCAGCCAAGAGAGGGTAGCGCGATTGAGCACCGGTGAGCTGTTTTTT.

Comments on this clonotype: A junction end diverges from the germline sequence, so it may reflect a read error. The V gene is TRBV11-1, the J gene TRBJ2-1, with TRBD2 matching over 8 bases. This CDR3 has 14 amino acids. Germline V gene sequence: CDR1 SGHAT, CDR2 FQDESV (reference sequence). As DNA, the CDR3 is TGTGCCAGCAGCTCAATACTAACGGGAGGGTTGCAGTCCTTC. Amino acids: CASSSILTGGLQSF.

As regards this clonotype: A read error may produce the germline difference seen at one junction end. The chain links TRBV11-2 to TRBJ2-7; D gene ambiguous. Germline CDR1 is SGHAT and CDR2 is FQNNGV. CDR3 length: 14 residues. The CDR3 DNA sequence: TGTACCAGCAGCTTAGATTGCGTAAGTTACGAGCAGTACTTC. Its protein product is CTSSLDCVSYEQYF.

Worth noting for this clonotype: At one end the junction does not follow the germline gene, possibly because of a read error. The V and J genes are TRBV29-1 and TRBJ2-1; D is ambiguous. This CDR3 has 12 amino acids. Germline V gene lookup returns CDR1 SQVTM and CDR2 ANQGSEA. The CDR3 DNA follows: TGCAGCGTTGAAGGACTTCCCAATAAGCAGTTCTTC. Its protein product is CSVEGLPNKQFF.

By share of the sample, this clonotype is medium-sized. The rearrangement links TRBV29-1 to TRBJ1-3, with a weak D call TRBD1 (6 bases). The CDR3 is made up of 13 amino acids. CDR1 is SQVTM and CDR2 is ANQGSEA in the germline V gene. The V and J ends lost 3 bases and 4 bases respectively, with 10 bases between them. In DNA, the CDR3 is TGCAGCGTTGATTCCGGGGGCGGAAACACCATATATTTT. It yields the protein CSVDSGGGNTIYF.

Note on this clonotype: An end of the junction differs from the germline gene, which may be a read error. The rearrangement links TRBV4-2 to TRBJ1-4, with TRBD1 matching 7 bases. The CDR3 contains 16 residues. Germline values: CDR1 LGHNA, CDR2 YNFKEQ. CDR3 sequence: CDSSPTPGQPIEKLFF. Written as DNA, the CDR3 is TGTGACAGCAGCCCAACACCGGGACAGCCTATTGAAAAACTGTTTTTT.

The sample holds a few counts of this clonotype. Since no conserved phenylalanine or tryptophan closes the CDR3, a read error is the likely cause. The rearrangement joins TRBV7-8 to TRBJ2-5; tentatively, D is TRBD2 (6 bases). This CDR3 contains 17 residues. Germline V lookup: CDR1 SGHVS, CDR2 FQNEAQ. Trimming took off 1 base at V and 1 base at J, with 16 bases between the two ends. The CDR3 spells CASSLGVTSLIQETQYL. The CDR3 DNA sequence: TGTGCCAGCAGCTTAGGGGTAACTAGCCTAATCCAAGAGACCCAGTACCTC.

J is TRBJ2-1 and V is TRBV29-1; no definite D call. The V gene lost 5 bases and the J gene lost 4 bases, with 15 bases spanning the gap. CDR1 and CDR2 (germline): SQVTM, ANQGSEA. The CDR3 runs to 14 residues. The CDR3 spells CSVPMQDAYNEQFF. The CDR3 coding sequence is TGCAGCGTTCCTATGCAGGACGCTTACAATGAGCAGTTCTTC.

As to this clonotype: One end of the junction varies from germline; a read error may be responsible. The chain carries TRBV11-3 and TRBJ1-5, with 7 nucleotides matching TRBD1. Germline V gene lookup returns CDR1 SGHNT and CDR2 YENEEA. The CDR3 covers 20 residues. The CDR3 reads CASSLTVTQGDRGDNQSQHF. The CDR3, as DNA: TGTGCCAGCAGCTTAACCGTGACTCAGGGGGACCGAGGTGACAATCAGTCCCAGCATTTT.

This clonotype was found many times. The chain has TRBV20-1 and TRBJ2-7; 10 bases line up with TRBD2. V lost 5 bases and J lost 1; bases outside the gene matches: 5. In germline, CDR1 is DFQATT, CDR2 SNEGSKA (reference sequence). This CDR3 is built from 14 residues. The CDR3 protein is CSASLAGVSYEQYF. CDR3 in DNA: TGCAGTGCTTCCCTAGCGGGAGTTTCCTACGAGCAGTACTTC.